Shown below are 7 T cell receptor beta chains from a single sample sequenced in a study of vaccination and CD4 T cells after COVID-19. Antigens of these TCRs are unknown. Treatment meaning: roughly 11-day PBMC culture with coronavirus spike peptide pools or control peptides (ViraFEST assay). Cultured CD4+ T cell DNA was sequenced using the Oncomine TCR Beta short-read assay. TCRdb reprocessed the PCR reads via MiXCR and lists one record per CDR3 protein. Altogether 9,500 to 15,000 distinct CDR3 sequences are present, 40% to 50% being singletons, with the ten largest covering roughly 15%. The sequenced sample was CD4+ T cells from blood, cultured in vitro. Receptor source: a human donor who had recovered from COVID-19.

This clonotype is a singleton in its sample. The chain couples TRBV11-2 to TRBJ2-7; the match to TRBD2 covers 9 bases. J gave up 2 bases and V 4 bases, and 9 bases lay outside the gene matches. CDR3 length equals 16 residues. Germline lookup yields CDR1 SGHAT and CDR2 FQNNGV. The CDR3 DNA reads as TGTGCCAGCAGCTACCCGGCGGGCGGGGGGGCCTACGAGCAGTACTTC. This codes for CASSYPAGGGAYEQYF.

The gene calls are TRBV7-9 and TRBJ2-2; 7 bases match TRBD1. V shed 4 bases, J shed 5 bases, and the junction held 10 bases outside the gene matches. The germline V gene encodes CDR1 SEHNR and CDR2 FQNEAQ (reference sequence). The CDR3 sequence is 16 residues long. Written as DNA, the CDR3 is TGTGCCAGCAGCTCCGGGGACAGAATTGAAACCGGGGAGCTGTTTTTT. It specifies CASSSGDRIETGELFF.

This clonotype has a single count. The chain uses TRBV28 and TRBJ1-2; 7 nucleotides match TRBD1. V lost 11 bases and J lost 4; bases outside the gene matches: 13. Germline loops: CDR1 MDHEN, CDR2 SYDVKM. This CDR3 is 14 amino acids long. The CDR3 spells CAAGSWHRGYGYTF. The CDR3 coding sequence is TGTGCCGCGGGAAGTTGGCACAGGGGCTATGGCTACACCTTC.

The CDR3 DNA reads TGTGCCAGCAGTCACCGGGACAGGGACATCGCTTTCTTT. It specifies CASSHRDRDIAFF. The chain is built from TRBV6-2 or TRBV6-3 and TRBJ1-1; 9 bases map to TRBD1. Unmatched junction bases numbered 9, after V lost 5 bases and J lost 11 bases. This CDR3 comprises 13 residues. The germline CDR1 and CDR2 sequences are MNHEY and SVGEGT.

The gene calls are TRBV6-1 and TRBJ1-4; 11 bases align to TRBD1. The CDR3 extends over 14 amino acids. Per germline, CDR1 MNHNS and CDR2 SASEGT. V was clipped by 8 bases and J by 7 bases; unmatched bases: 6. CDR3 sequence: CASGRTGGFEKLFF. CDR3 in DNA: TGTGCCAGCGGACGGACAGGGGGCTTTGAAAAACTGTTTTTT.

The V and J genes are TRBV28 and TRBJ1-4; tentative D call: TRBD1 (6 bases). Germline CDR1 is MDHEN and CDR2 is SYDVKM. Deletions cut 5 bases from V and 8 bases from J, with 15 bases between. This CDR3 has 14 residues. This CDR3 is CASSGGGGGEKLFF. The CDR3 region has the DNA TGTGCCAGCAGTGGAGGGGGTGGTGGGGAAAAACTGTTTTTT.

This clonotype was seen a few times. The chain joins TRBV6-2 or TRBV6-3 to TRBJ2-5; a weak D match, TRBD1 (5 bases). This CDR3 contains 12 residues. CDR1 and CDR2 (germline): MNHEY, SVGEGT. Trimming removed 5 bases at V and 2 bases at J, with 6 bases between. CDR3 in DNA: TGTGCCAGCAGTCGACAGCAAGAGACCCAGTACTTC. Its protein is CASSRQQETQYF.